These 29 T cell receptor beta chains were all obtained from the same sample, sequenced in a study of cytomegalovirus exposure and HLA in healthy donors. Use of 60 Vbeta and 13 Jbeta primers characterized the PCR. TCRdb keeps only in-frame clones here, not all; method: immunoSEQ multiplex PCR. There are fewer than 100,000 clones in the sample; about 80% occur only once, and 0.76% lies in the top ten. The specimen was PBMCs. These receptors all stem from an older woman in good health and CMV-seronegative.

The CDR3 sequence: CASSWTSGRSYNEQFF. The DNA for the CDR3 is TGTGCCAGCTCCTGGACTAGCGGACGCTCCTACAATGAGCAGTTCTTC. V and J are TRBV18 and TRBJ2-1, with 10 bases that match TRBD2. The CDR3 is made up of 16 amino acids. V was clipped by 6 bases and J by 0 bases; unmatched bases: 5. Looked up from germline, CDR1 is KGHSH and CDR2 is LQKENI.

As DNA, the CDR3 is TGCAGCGTTTCAGCAGGGACACGGGGCTACGAGCAGTACTTC. This translates into CSVSAGTRGYEQYF. The chain links TRBV29-1 to TRBJ2-5; tentatively, D is TRBD1 (6 bases). Gene TRBJ2-7 matches the end of the DNA better, so the J call may be wrong. CDR3 length: 14 residues. Germline-derived CDR1 and CDR2 are SQVTM and ANQGSEA.

The chain couples TRBV6-5 to TRBJ2-2; 9 nucleotides line up with TRBD2. Germline assignment: CDR1 MNHEY and CDR2 SVGAGI. Trimming at V came to 9 bases and at J to 7 bases, leaving 12 bases not matched to a gene. This CDR3 is 15 amino acids long. This CDR3 is CASLGRGGRNGELFF. The CDR3 bases are TGTGCCAGTTTAGGGCGGGGGGGCCGTAACGGGGAGCTGTTTTTT.

The chain has TRBV28 and TRBJ2-1, with 8 nucleotides matching TRBD2. This CDR3 spans 15 amino acids. V shed 3 bases and J 5 bases; nucleotides not matched to a gene: 6. Germline V gene lookup returns CDR1 MDHEN and CDR2 SYDVKM. CDR3: CASSFSAGVNNEQFF. In nucleotides, the CDR3 is TGTGCCAGCAGTTTCTCAGCGGGAGTTAACAATGAGCAGTTCTTC.

This sequence joins TRBV6-6 and TRBJ2-7, with a weak D call TRBD1 (5 bases). This CDR3 spans 12 amino acids. CDR1 and CDR2 from the germline V gene are MNHNY and SVGAGI (reference sequence). The V end lost 6 bases, the J end lost 9 bases, and 15 bases lay between the germline ends. CDR3 amino acids: CASSQDQGRQYF. The CDR3 DNA is TGTGCCAGCAGCCAAGATCAGGGAAGGCAGTACTTC.

The V gene is TRBV28, the J gene TRBJ2-7; 7 bases line up with TRBD1. J gave up 3 bases and V 4 bases, and 15 bases lay outside the gene matches. Germline assignment: CDR1 MDHEN and CDR2 SYDVKM. The CDR3 has 17 amino acids. The CDR3 reads CASSSPNTPGQIYEQYF. The CDR3 coding sequence is TGTGCCAGCAGTTCCCCGAACACTCCGGGACAGATCTACGAGCAGTACTTC.

The chain has TRBV6-5 and TRBJ1-4; TRBD1 matches 9 bases. Germline loops: CDR1 MNHEY, CDR2 SVGAGI. The V and J ends lost 6 bases and 10 bases, in that order; junction bases with no gene match: 6. The CDR3 has 13 residues. The CDR3: CASRPDRGGKLFF. CDR3 DNA: TGTGCCAGCAGACCAGACAGGGGGGGAAAACTGTTTTTT.

The rearrangement links TRBV19 to TRBJ1-4; 9 positions match TRBD1. The V gene's germline CDR1 is LNHDA and CDR2 SQIVND (reference sequence). The CDR3 is 15 residues long. Unmatched junction bases numbered 9, after V lost 5 bases and J lost 8 bases. CDR3 in amino acids: CASSQNRDRVEKLFF. The DNA for the CDR3 is TGTGCCAGTAGTCAGAACCGGGACAGGGTGGAAAAACTGTTTTTT.

V is TRBV4-3 and J is TRBJ1-1; D ambiguous. Trimming took 2 bases from V and 0 from J, leaving 7 bases between them. This CDR3 has 14 amino acids. Germline V gene data show CDR1 as LGHNA and CDR2 as YSLEER. CDR3 protein: CASSQWQLNTEAFF. CDR3 DNA: TGCGCCAGCAGCCAATGGCAGTTGAACACTGAAGCTTTCTTT.

This clone was found a few times. V is TRBV23-1 and J is TRBJ2-7; perhaps TRBD1 as D (6 bases). TRBV23-1 is classed as an ORF, of uncertain function. The CDR3 totals 13 residues. Trimming cost V 6 bases and J 2 bases, with 11 bases left between them. This chain's CDR3 is CASRRQAPYEQYF. The CDR3 DNA sequence: TGCGCCAGCAGACGACAGGCTCCCTACGAGCAGTACTTC.

This clone was found a few times. The chain joins TRBV10-3 to TRBJ2-6, with a possible D match to TRBD1 (5 bases). V lost 0 bases to trimming and J lost 2 bases, with 8 bases between them. Germline loops: CDR1 ENHRY, CDR2 SYGVKD. There are 16 residues in the CDR3. CDR3 in DNA: TGTGCCATCAGTGAGTCGGTAGGGGCTGGGGCCAACGTCCTGACTTTC. Protein sequence: CAISESVGAGANVLTF.

This sequence joins TRBV5-4 and TRBJ2-7; 7 positions agree with TRBD1. This CDR3 region has 14 residues. The germline gives CDR1 SGHNT, CDR2 YYREEE (reference sequence). V lost 4 bases to trimming and J lost 5 bases; unmatched junction nucleotides: 9. The CDR3 sequence: CASSAETGRHEQYF. CDR3 bases: TGTGCCAGCAGCGCCGAGACAGGGCGCCACGAGCAGTACTTC.

This clone has a handful of counts. The V and J genes are TRBV6-6 and TRBJ1-1, with D uncertain. Trimming took off 6 bases at V and 7 bases at J, with 9 bases between the two ends. The CDR3 has 11 amino acids. Germline CDR1 MNHNY, CDR2 SVGAGI (reference sequence). CDR3 amino acids: CASSFMSEAFF. The DNA of the CDR3 is TGTGCCAGCAGCTTTATGAGTGAAGCTTTCTTT.

V is TRBV6-5 and J is TRBJ1-2, with TRBD1 matching 7 bases. The CDR3 is 14 residues long. The germline V gene encodes CDR1 MNHEY and CDR2 SVGAGI. V was pared by 6 bases and J by 4 bases, with 8 bases of the junction left unmatched. The chain's CDR3 is CASSLSGTAYGYTF. DNA for the CDR3: TGTGCCAGCAGCCTTTCCGGGACAGCCTATGGCTACACCTTC.

The chain combines TRBV28 with TRBJ1-5, with 7 bases that match TRBD1. This CDR3 has 15 amino acids. V lost 6 bases, J lost 6 bases, and 11 bases stayed unmatched. Germline CDR1 reads MDHEN; CDR2 reads SYDVKM. The CDR3: CASSLGGGRIQPQHF. The CDR3 DNA is TGTGCCAGCAGCTTAGGAGGGGGCAGAATTCAGCCCCAGCATTTT.

J is TRBJ2-5 and V is TRBV7-8; D perhaps matches TRBD2 (6 bases). The CDR3 is made up of 14 amino acids. V lost 1 base and J lost 5, with 11 bases in between. Germline V lookup: CDR1 SGHVS, CDR2 FQNEAQ. This CDR3 reads CASSLGTNQETQYF. The CDR3 DNA reads as TGTGCCAGCAGCTTAGGGACTAATCAGGAGACCCAGTACTTC.

This clone was picked up a small number of times. The V and J genes are TRBV18 and TRBJ1-4, with 7 bases lining up with TRBD1. V dropped 2 bases and J dropped 0; count of bases not matched to a gene: 3. The length of the CDR3 is 16 residues. Per germline, CDR1 KGHSH and CDR2 LQKENI. The chain's CDR3 is CASSPFDRATNEKLFF. The CDR3 nucleotides are TGTGCCAGCTCACCATTTGACAGGGCAACTAATGAAAAACTGTTTTTT.

The J gene is TRBJ1-2, the V gene TRBV30; D gene unclear. With 5 bases removed from V and 8 bases from J, the gap between germline ends came to 9 bases. Germline V gene lookup returns CDR1 GTSNPN and CDR2 SVGIG (reference sequence). The CDR3 has 10 residues. In DNA, the CDR3 is TGTGCCTGGTACTTACGCGGCTACACCTTC. Protein: CAWYLRGYTF.

This sequence joins TRBV7-8 and TRBJ1-5; the D gene is possibly TRBD1 (6 bases). Trimming stripped 1 base from V and 4 bases from J, with 14 bases between. The V gene's germline CDR1 is SGHVS and CDR2 FQNEAQ. The CDR3 loop spans 16 amino acids. CDR3 nucleotides: TGTGCCAGCAGCTTAGGAGGGCAGGGGTCGAATCAGCCCCAGCATTTT. The encoded protein is CASSLGGQGSNQPQHF.

The chain couples TRBV5-6 to TRBJ1-5; 7 bases align to TRBD1. V shed 2 bases, J shed 7 bases, and the junction held 9 bases outside the gene matches. The CDR3 extends over 15 amino acids. Germline V gene lookup returns CDR1 SGHDT and CDR2 YYEEEE. Written as DNA, the CDR3 is TGTGCCAGCAGCTTAGCCGAACAGGGGTTGCAGCCCCAGCATTTT. Translated, it gives CASSLAEQGLQPQHF.

The chain recombines TRBV19 with TRBJ2-1, with 9 bases identical to TRBD2. Germline V gene data show CDR1 as LNHDA and CDR2 as SQIVND (reference sequence). Unmatched junction bases numbered 3, after V lost 7 bases and J lost 2 bases. This CDR3 has 14 amino acids. The DNA for the CDR3 is TGTGCCAGTAAGCTAGCGGGAACCTACAATGAGCAGTTCTTC. This sequence encodes CASKLAGTYNEQFF.

This clone has just a few counts. Here the CDR3 reads CASSLSTGENSNQPQHF. The CDR3 DNA reads TGTGCCAGTAGTCTCTCGACAGGAGAGAATAGCAATCAGCCCCAGCATTTT. The rearrangement links TRBV19 to TRBJ1-5; the D gene is possibly TRBD1 (6 bases). Germline V gives CDR1 LNHDA, CDR2 SQIVND (reference sequence). This CDR3 contains 17 residues. V lost 5 bases and J lost 0, with 17 bases in between.

The V and J genes are TRBV10-1 and TRBJ2-3; 9 nucleotides align to TRBD2. CDR3 size: 14 residues. The germline V gene has CDR1 WNHNN and CDR2 SYGVQD (reference sequence). V lost 6 bases to trimming and J lost 5 bases; unmatched junction nucleotides: 6. The CDR3 region has the DNA TGCGCCAGCAGCGACGGGACTAGCTTAGATACGCAGTATTTT. Translated: CASSDGTSLDTQYF.

V usage is TRBV28 and J usage is TRBJ1-1; D might be TRBD1 (6 bases). The CDR3 loop spans 13 amino acids. V lost 3 bases to trimming and J lost 8 bases, with 13 bases between them. The germline V gene encodes CDR1 MDHEN and CDR2 SYDVKM. The CDR3 is CASSFIGTSEAFF. CDR3 nucleotide sequence: TGTGCCAGCAGTTTTATCGGGACATCGGAAGCTTTCTTT.

This rearrangement joins TRBV10-3 to TRBJ2-2, with D perhaps TRBD2 (5 bases). Trimming took 11 bases from V and 1 from J, leaving 14 bases between them. This CDR3 region has 14 residues. Germline CDR1 ENHRY, CDR2 SYGVKD. CDR3 in DNA: TGTGCCGCGACGGGGAGTAAGAACACCGGGGAGCTGTTTTTT. It translates to CAATGSKNTGELFF.

The chain is built from TRBV5-1 and TRBJ1-2; maybe TRBD1 (6 bases). V lost 4 bases, J lost 8 bases, and 15 bases lay in between. The CDR3 is 13 amino acids. CDR1 SGHRS and CDR2 YFSETQ come from the germline V gene. The CDR3: CASSAGQSGGYTF. CDR3 nucleotide sequence: TGCGCCAGCAGCGCCGGACAGAGTGGAGGCTACACCTTC.

The J gene is TRBJ2-7, the V gene TRBV6-5, with unresolved D. The CDR3 runs to 12 residues. Between the trimmed V and J ends, which lost 6 bases and 3 bases, there was a span of 9 bases. CDR1 is MNHEY, CDR2 SVGAGI, per germline. CDR3 nucleotide sequence: TGTGCCAGCAGCCGTGACAACTACGAGCAGTACTTC. Encoded protein: CASSRDNYEQYF.

This chain links TRBV19 with TRBJ2-7; no definite D call. Germline-derived CDR1 and CDR2 are LNHDA and SQIVND (reference sequence). The CDR3 runs to 13 residues. Trimming removed 3 bases from V and 3 bases from J, with 9 bases in between. CDR3 DNA: TGTGCCAGTAGTATTGGGTACAGCTACGAGCAGTACTTC. It encodes CASSIGYSYEQYF.

The chain is built from TRBV19 and TRBJ2-5; D might be TRBD2 (6 bases). The CDR3 spans 13 residues. V was shortened by 5 bases and J by 4 bases, with 11 bases between the two germline ends. Germline lookup yields CDR1 LNHDA and CDR2 SQIVND (reference sequence). CDR3 coding DNA: TGTGCCAGTAGTGCTAGCGACCGAGAGACCCAGTACTTC. Translation: CASSASDRETQYF.